This entry describes one T cell receptor (beta chain). The target antigen is unknown. The source of the sample is a study of shared clonotypes between healthy human individuals. General study results and limits: The sampled material consisted only of blood, and tissue repertoires are likely to differ.

Deletions cut 2 bases from V and 5 bases from J, with 12 bases between. CDR1 is SNHLY and CDR2 is FYNNEI in the germline V gene. The CDR3 contains 15 residues. Profiled with immunoSEQ multiplex PCR; TCRdb holds only in-frame clones, not every one. The sample includes millions of clones, approximately 93% of them seen just once. The specimen sequenced was naive CD4+ T cells from PBMCs. Subset described: CD45RA+ positively selected. V gene TRBV2 combines with J gene TRBJ1-4; a weak D match, TRBD1 (5 bases). This TCR was recovered from a man aged 18 to 30 in good health. Some clones in this sample may be carry-over from other donors' samples. CDR3 DNA sequence: TGTGCCAGCAGTGAACGCGGGACGGGAAATGAAAAACTGTTTTTT. Residues: CASSERGTGNEKLFF.